The clone carrying this T cell receptor beta chain has just one count. Only in-frame clones appear in the TCRdb table, and some are missing; sequencing was by immunoSEQ multiplex PCR. The sample lists over 85,000 clones; 85% to 90% were seen once. This sample is drawn from a study of blood T cell repertoires in COVID-19. Study-wide background: PBMCs, B-cell-depleted T cells, or T cells provided the cDNA or gDNA that made up the material.

With 5 bases clipped from V and 8 bases from J, the junction kept 9 bases outside the gene matches. The CDR3 runs 15 residues. The germline V gene encodes CDR1 SGHTA and CDR2 FQGNSA. The receptor was isolated from a man in his forties or fifties with active or convalescent COVID-19. The chain carries TRBV7-2 and TRBJ1-4; TRBD1 agrees at 9 bases. Sequenced: peripheral blood. CDR3: CASSQQQGAGEKLFF. CDR3 nucleotides: TGTGCCAGCAGCCAACAACAGGGGGCAGGGGAAAAACTGTTTTTT. Full variable domain (rest looked up from reference TRBV7-2 and TRBJ1-4): GAGVSQSPSNKVTEKGKDVELRCDPISGHTALYWYRQSLGQGLEFLIYFQGNSAPDKSGLPSDRFSAERTGGSVSTLTIQRTQQEDSAVYLCASSQQQGAGEKLFFGSGTQLSVL.